Following are 18 T cell receptor beta chains from one sample sequenced in a study of blood T cell repertoires in COVID-19. Repertoires were generated with immunoSEQ multiplex PCR, while TCRdb's copy carries only in-frame clones and drops some. The sample lists hundreds of thousands of clones; approximately 88% were seen once. Sequenced sample: PBMCs or T cells enriched from blood (not recorded which). The receptors were gathered from a woman between 40 and 55 years old with acute COVID-19.

The chain recombines TRBV7-2 with TRBJ2-7, with 10 bases aligning to TRBD2. V lost 2 bases and J lost 4; bases outside the gene matches: 2. Germline CDR1 SGHTA, CDR2 FQGNSA. The CDR3 spans 14 residues. CDR3 coding DNA: TGTGCCAGCAGCTTACTAGCGGGGGTTTACGAGCAGTACGTC. This codes for CASSLLAGVYEQYV.

The chain is built from TRBV27 and TRBJ2-7; the match to TRBD2 covers 7 bases. Germline lookup yields CDR1 MNHEY and CDR2 SMNVEV (reference sequence). Trimming cost V 2 bases and J 4 bases; bases outside gene matches: 8. The CDR3 runs 15 residues. As DNA, the CDR3 is TGTGCCAGCAGTTTAGGAGGGGCGGGGGAGTACGAGCAGTACTTC. It is translated as CASSLGGAGEYEQYF.

The chain combines TRBV28 with TRBJ1-1; possibly TRBD1 for D (6 bases). This CDR3 is built from 12 residues. Per the germline V gene, CDR1 is MDHEN and CDR2 is SYDVKM. The ends were cut back, 3 bases at V and 8 bases at J, with 10 bases in the middle. CDR3 coding DNA: TGTGCCAGCAGTTTTGGGACATACGAAGCTTTCTTT. It specifies CASSFGTYEAFF.

The J gene is TRBJ2-3, the V gene TRBV29-1; 7 positions agree with TRBD1. J lost 4 bases, V lost 4 bases, and 2 bases had no gene match. The CDR3 totals 12 residues. Germline-derived CDR1 and CDR2 are SQVTM and ANQGSEA. The CDR3 DNA sequence: TGCAGCGTTGGACAGGGTGCAGATACGCAGTATTTT. Protein product: CSVGQGADTQYF.

The CDR3 coding sequence is TGTGCCAGCAGCTTGCAGCGGGGGTCCTACAATGAGCAGTTCTTC. As protein: CASSLQRGSYNEQFF. The genes are TRBV11-2 and TRBJ2-1, with 8 positions matching TRBD2. The germline gives CDR1 SGHAT, CDR2 FQNNGV. The CDR3 runs to 15 residues. Losses at the gene ends were 3 bases for V and 1 base for J; bases not matched to a gene: 2.

The rearrangement joins TRBV9 to TRBJ2-1; TRBD2 agrees at 14 bases. The CDR3 loop spans 15 amino acids. The V and J ends lost 0 bases and 8 bases, in that order; junction bases with no gene match: 1. Germline lookup yields CDR1 SGDLS and CDR2 YYNGEE. The CDR3 loop is CASSVGLAGGYEQFF. CDR3 DNA: TGTGCCAGCAGCGTAGGACTAGCGGGAGGGTATGAGCAGTTCTTC.

The chain has TRBV9 and TRBJ1-2; D remains unclear. The ends were cut back, 0 bases at V and 7 bases at J, with 10 bases in the middle. This CDR3 region has 13 residues. Looked up from germline, CDR1 is SGDLS and CDR2 is YYNGEE. The CDR3 is CASSVEQNLGYTF. Written as DNA, the CDR3 is TGTGCCAGCAGCGTAGAACAGAATCTTGGCTACACCTTC.

The V call is TRBV7-9, the J call TRBJ2-4; D gene uncertain. Trimming took off 5 bases at V and 3 bases at J, with 5 bases between the two ends. The germline V gene encodes CDR1 SEHNR and CDR2 FQNEAQ (reference sequence). The CDR3 is 12 residues long. CDR3 DNA: TGTGCCAGCAGCGAGTACAAAAACATTCAGTACTTC. Protein product: CASSEYKNIQYF.

This clone was recorded only once. A much larger clone differs from this one at a single base, so this may be a read error. CDR3 nucleotides: TGCGCCAGCAGCCATTGGACAGGCTTCGGGGAGCTGTTTTTT. This codes for CASSHWTGFGELFF. The chain couples TRBV4-1 to TRBJ2-2; 7 bases are a match to TRBD1. The CDR3 sequence is 14 residues long. CDR1 is MGHRA, CDR2 YSYEKL, per germline. After removal of 3 bases from V and 7 bases from J, the junction contained 5 bases not matched to a gene.

The chain links TRBV7-2 to TRBJ2-2; the D gene is possibly TRBD2 (6 bases). Trimming pared 1 base from V and 4 bases from J, leaving 10 bases between. CDR1 is SGHTA and CDR2 is FQGNSA in the germline V gene. This CDR3 has 15 amino acids. Here the CDR3 reads CASSLVAGPTGELFF. As DNA, the CDR3 is TGTGCCAGCAGCTTAGTTGCGGGACCCACCGGGGAGCTGTTTTTT. Looking up the rest from reference TRBV7-2 and TRBJ2-2 gives the full variable domain: GAGVSQSPSNKVTEKGKDVELRCDPISGHTALYWYRQSLGQGLEFLIYFQGNSAPDKSGLPSDRFSAERTGGSVSTLTIQRTQQEDSAVYLCASSLVAGPTGELFFGEGSRLTVL.

The chain has TRBV9 and TRBJ2-3; D may be TRBD1 (9 bases). Trimming stripped 4 bases from V and 2 bases from J, with 17 bases between. The germline CDR1 and CDR2 sequences are SGDLS and YYNGEE. The CDR3 is 16 amino acids. The CDR3 DNA reads as TGTGCCAGCAGCCCCGGGGGGGACAGGGTCACAGATACGCAGTATTTT. It is translated as CASSPGGDRVTDTQYF.

This sequence joins TRBV11-3 and TRBJ1-4, with D uncertain. V was clipped by 9 bases and J by 0 bases, with 8 bases between them. The germline CDR1 and CDR2 sequences are SGHNT and YENEEA. The CDR3 extends over 13 amino acids. The CDR3 sequence: CASAVATNEKLFF. In nucleotides, the CDR3 is TGTGCCAGTGCAGTGGCAACTAATGAAAAACTGTTTTTT.

V usage is TRBV5-1 and J usage is TRBJ2-7; 10 positions agree with TRBD2. The CDR3 loop spans 16 amino acids. Germline assignment: CDR1 SGHRS and CDR2 YFSETQ. J gave up 7 bases and V 3 bases, and 13 bases lay outside the gene matches. The CDR3 bases are TGCGCCAGCAGCTCACCTGGGCTAGCGGGAGCTCAAGAGCAGTACTTC. Translating gives CASSSPGLAGAQEQYF.

The rearrangement links TRBV9 to TRBJ1-1; possible D gene TRBD1, 5 bases. The CDR3 is made up of 16 amino acids. Germline V gene lookup returns CDR1 SGDLS and CDR2 YYNGEE. The V end lost 6 bases, the J end lost 5 bases, and 23 bases lay between the germline ends. The DNA for the CDR3 is TGTGCCAGCACCCCCAGCGGAGGGGCCGGGAGGACTGAAGCTTTCTTT. This sequence encodes CASTPSGGAGRTEAFF.

The gene calls are TRBV12-5 and TRBJ1-2; 7 nucleotides align to TRBD1. J was trimmed by 3 bases and V by 6 bases; bases with no gene match: 16. Looked up from germline, CDR1 is LGHNT and CDR2 is FRNRAP. The CDR3 loop spans 17 amino acids. The CDR3 reads CASGRGPELTGDYGYTF. CDR3 nucleotide sequence: TGTGCTAGTGGCAGGGGTCCCGAATTAACAGGGGACTATGGCTACACCTTC.

The rearrangement joins TRBV7-3 to TRBJ1-1; 7 nucleotides agree with TRBD1. Germline CDR1 is SGHTA and CDR2 is FQGTGA. CDR3 length: 13 residues. The V gene end was trimmed by 5 bases and the J gene end by 5 bases; junction bases not matched to a gene: 5. This CDR3 is CASSLQTGTEAFF. The CDR3 region has the DNA TGTGCCAGCAGCCTCCAGACAGGGACTGAAGCTTTCTTT.

This rearrangement joins TRBV7-3 to TRBJ2-1; the match to TRBD1 covers 7 bases. In germline, CDR1 is SGHTA, CDR2 FQGTGA. The CDR3 runs 21 residues. V dropped 2 bases and J dropped 2; count of bases not matched to a gene: 21. The CDR3 protein is CASSLPNADEQTGTPYNEQFF. CDR3 DNA: TGTGCCAGCAGCTTACCCAACGCGGACGAACAGACAGGGACACCCTACAATGAGCAGTTCTTC.

The chain joins TRBV7-2 to TRBJ2-7, with 12 bases fitting TRBD2. There are 16 residues in the CDR3. Germline lookup yields CDR1 SGHTA and CDR2 FQGNSA. Trimming cost V 1 base and J 4 bases; bases outside gene matches: 5. The CDR3: CASSLVGLAGGYEQYV. The DNA of the CDR3 is TGTGCCAGCAGCTTAGTCGGGCTAGCGGGAGGGTACGAGCAGTACGTC.